Reported below is one TCR beta chain. The CDR3 runs to 14 residues. Germline CDR1 reads SGHAT; CDR2 reads FQNNGV. V was pared by 1 base and J by 5 bases, with 11 bases between. This sample is part of a study of CD8+ T cells in alopecia areata. Extracted RNA was reverse transcribed, and the resulting cDNA served as sequencing template. Some clones are missing from TCRdb's copy, which holds only in-frame ones; the method was immunoSEQ multiplex PCR. The sample lists thousands of clones, 70% to 75% occurring once. The clonotype was recovered from a human donor in good health. The chain combines TRBV11-2 with TRBJ2-5; D call uncertain. The material sequenced was skin. In DNA form, the CDR3 reads TGTGCCAGCAGCTTAGTCGGCCACCCGGAGACCCAGTACTTC. As protein: CASSLVGHPETQYF.